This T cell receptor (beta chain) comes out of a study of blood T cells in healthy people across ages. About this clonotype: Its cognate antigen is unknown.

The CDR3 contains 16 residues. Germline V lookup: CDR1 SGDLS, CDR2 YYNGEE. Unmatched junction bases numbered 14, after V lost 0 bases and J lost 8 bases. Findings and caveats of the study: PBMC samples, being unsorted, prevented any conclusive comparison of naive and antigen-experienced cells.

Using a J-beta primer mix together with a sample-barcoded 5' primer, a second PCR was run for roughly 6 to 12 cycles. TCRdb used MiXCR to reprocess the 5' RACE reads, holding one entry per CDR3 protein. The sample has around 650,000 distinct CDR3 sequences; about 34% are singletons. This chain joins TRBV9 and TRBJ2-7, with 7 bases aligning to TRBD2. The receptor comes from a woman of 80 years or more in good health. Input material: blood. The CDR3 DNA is TGTGCCAGCAGCGTAGGGGGGGGGATCGAGGACAATAAGCAGTACTTC. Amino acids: CASSVGGGIEDNKQYF.